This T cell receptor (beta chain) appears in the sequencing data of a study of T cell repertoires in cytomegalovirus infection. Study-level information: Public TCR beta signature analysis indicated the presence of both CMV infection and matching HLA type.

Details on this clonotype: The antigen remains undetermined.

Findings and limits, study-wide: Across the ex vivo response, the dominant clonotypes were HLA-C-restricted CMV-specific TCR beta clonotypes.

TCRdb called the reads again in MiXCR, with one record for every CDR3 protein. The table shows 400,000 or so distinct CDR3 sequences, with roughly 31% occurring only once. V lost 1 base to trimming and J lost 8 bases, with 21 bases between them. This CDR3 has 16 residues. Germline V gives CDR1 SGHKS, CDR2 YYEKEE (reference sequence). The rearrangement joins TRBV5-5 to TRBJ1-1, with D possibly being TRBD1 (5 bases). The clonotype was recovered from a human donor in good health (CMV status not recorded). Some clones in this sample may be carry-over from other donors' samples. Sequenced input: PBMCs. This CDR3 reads CASSLPGGVQTTEAFF. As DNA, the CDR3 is TGTGCCAGCAGCTTGCCTGGGGGGGTTCAAACCACCGAAGCTTTCTTT.